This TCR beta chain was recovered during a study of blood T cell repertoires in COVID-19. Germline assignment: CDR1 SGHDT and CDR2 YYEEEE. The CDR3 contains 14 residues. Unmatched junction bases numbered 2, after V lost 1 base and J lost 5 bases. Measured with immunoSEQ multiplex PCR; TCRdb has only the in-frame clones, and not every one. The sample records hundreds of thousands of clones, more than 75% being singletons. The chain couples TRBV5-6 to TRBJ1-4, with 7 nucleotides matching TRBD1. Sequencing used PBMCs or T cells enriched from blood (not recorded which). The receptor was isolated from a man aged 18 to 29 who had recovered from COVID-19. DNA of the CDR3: TGTGCCAGCAGCTTGAGGGGACAGAATGAAAAACTGTTTTTT. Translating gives CASSLRGQNEKLFF.